The 11 T cell receptor beta chains given below trace back to one sample, sequenced in a study of cytomegalovirus exposure and HLA in healthy donors. Primers for the PCR totalled 60 Vbeta and 13 Jbeta. Libraries were prepared by immunoSEQ multiplex PCR; TCRdb keeps only in-frame clonotypes and omits some of them. The sample gives about 150,000 clones, 79% of which show up once; 6.5% to 7% is in the top ten. Specimen: PBMCs. Receptor source: a woman in her forties in good health and CMV-seropositive.

V is TRBV19 and J is TRBJ1-5; 7 bases match TRBD1. CDR3 length equals 15 residues. Unmatched junction bases numbered 12, after V lost 7 bases and J lost 6 bases. In germline, CDR1 is LNHDA, CDR2 SQIVND (reference sequence). DNA of the CDR3: TGTGCCAGTACATTCTCTACAGGGGCGGGTCAGCCCCAGCATTTT. As protein: CASTFSTGAGQPQHF.

The chain has TRBV29-1 and TRBJ2-7; D possibly corresponds to TRBD2 (6 bases). V shed 7 bases and J shed 2 bases, with 15 bases lying between them. Germline loops: CDR1 SQVTM, CDR2 ANQGSEA. CDR3 length: 13 residues. CDR3 sequence (DNA): TGCAGCGCCGCGGGGACGGCCGCCTACGAGCAGTACTTC. It yields the protein CSAAGTAAYEQYF.

The rearrangement links TRBV6-5 to TRBJ2-5; 8 bases are shared with TRBD2. The DNA end is more similar to TRBJ2-7, so the J call may be wrong. The germline CDR1 and CDR2 sequences are MNHEY and SVGAGI. The CDR3 covers 15 residues. Written as DNA, the CDR3 is TGTGCCAGCATTGGGGGGGCGGGGGGCCCCTACGAGCAGTACTTC. Its translation: CASIGGAGGPYEQYF.

The J gene is TRBJ1-1, the V gene TRBV5-1, with 9 positions matching TRBD1. V lost 3 bases and J lost 8; bases outside the gene matches: 5. This CDR3 has 13 amino acids. Germline V CDR1 and CDR2: SGHRS, YFSETQ. This CDR3 is CASSYGQGIEAFF. Written as DNA, the CDR3 is TGCGCCAGCAGCTACGGACAGGGGATAGAAGCTTTCTTT.

Only one count was recorded for this clone. This chain connects TRBV6-1 to TRBJ1-1; D is uncertain. Deletions cut 2 bases from V and 0 bases from J, with 7 bases between. The CDR3 has 14 residues. From germline, CDR1 is MNHNS and CDR2 SASEGT. CDR3 in DNA: TGTGCCAGCAGTGAAAACCGGGTGAACACTGAAGCTTTCTTT. This codes for CASSENRVNTEAFF.

The chain combines TRBV12-5 with TRBJ1-1; D unresolved. The CDR3 sequence is 13 residues long. Trimming shortened V by 1 base and J by 4 bases, and 7 bases separated the two germline ends. CDR1 and CDR2 from the germline V gene are LGHNT and FRNRAP. The CDR3: CASGLDFGTEAFF. The CDR3 DNA sequence: TGTGCTAGTGGTTTGGACTTTGGCACTGAAGCTTTCTTT. Full variable domain (missing parts from reference TRBV12-5 and TRBJ1-1): DARVTQTPRHKVTEMGQEVTMRCQPILGHNTVFWYRQTMMQGLELLAYFRNRAPLDDSGMPKDRFSAEMPDATLATLKIQPSEPRDSAVYFCASGLDFGTEAFFGQGTRLTVV.

V gene TRBV2 combines with J gene TRBJ2-2; D is undetermined. Germline assignment: CDR1 SNHLY and CDR2 FYNNEI. V dropped 4 bases and J dropped 0 bases, with 9 bases sitting between them. The CDR3 is 15 amino acids. The CDR3: CASSVVQSNTGELFF. For the CDR3, the DNA is TGTGCCAGCAGTGTTGTGCAGTCGAACACCGGGGAGCTGTTTTTT.

This chain uses TRBV19 with TRBJ1-5; D not resolved. The CDR3 extends over 15 amino acids. The germline gives CDR1 LNHDA, CDR2 SQIVND (reference sequence). Trimming stripped 5 bases from V and 3 bases from J, with 14 bases between. CDR3 in amino acids: CASSSGWQINQPQHF. The DNA of the CDR3 is TGTGCCAGTAGTTCCGGGTGGCAGATCAATCAGCCCCAGCATTTT.

V and J are TRBV19 and TRBJ1-1; D ambiguous. V shed 2 bases and J shed 5 bases, with 15 bases lying between them. The CDR3 has 15 amino acids. Germline CDR1 and CDR2: LNHDA and SQIVND (reference sequence). CDR3 residues: CASSIILTERTEAFF. The CDR3 coding sequence is TGTGCCAGTAGTATAATTCTAACCGAGAGGACTGAAGCTTTCTTT.

This clone was counted between two and nine times. The CDR3 sequence is CASSQDPASAAGANVLTF. The CDR3 DNA follows: TGCGCCAGCAGCCAAGATCCCGCCTCTGCGGCGGGGGCCAACGTCCTGACTTTC. The rearrangement links TRBV4-1 to TRBJ2-6; D gene ambiguous. V was clipped by 0 bases and J by 4 bases, with 16 bases between them. CDR1 is MGHRA, CDR2 YSYEKL, per germline. This CDR3 contains 18 residues.

The rearrangement links TRBV15 to TRBJ2-3; possible D gene TRBD2, 7 bases. CDR3 length: 18 residues. Germline assignment: CDR1 LNHNV and CDR2 YYDKDF (reference sequence). V was clipped by 8 bases and J by 0 bases, with 24 bases between them. CDR3 in amino acids: CATRGGVRGPPSTDTQYF. The CDR3 DNA is TGTGCCACCCGGGGTGGTGTGCGGGGGCCACCTAGCACAGATACGCAGTATTTT.